The rows below give T cell receptor beta chains drawn from one sample of a study of blood T cell repertoires in COVID-19. Sequenced by immunoSEQ multiplex PCR; TCRdb stores in-frame clones only, minus some. Among 270,000 or so clones listed, approximately 86% were seen once. The sample taken for sequencing was PBMCs or T cells enriched from blood (not recorded which). The receptors were gathered from a woman aged 18-30 years who had recovered from COVID-19. CDR3s include the opening cysteine and the closing phenylalanine or tryptophan. Each record gives: D gene, clone size, V gene, J gene, CDR3 protein, CDR3 DNA. A D gene is named only where the DNA matches it firmly. The listing skips clone size in some rows; elsewhere it reads once, few, many or a size class.

.,.,TRBV5-4,TRBJ1-5,CASSRDINQPQHF,TGTGCCAGCAGCCGGGATATTAATCAGCCCCAGCATTTT
.,.,TRBV5-8,TRBJ2-1,CASSLNREGAPWGNEQFF,TGTGCCAGCAGCTTGAACAGGGAGGGAGCCCCATGGGGCAATGAGCAGTTCTTC
.,.,TRBV21-1,TRBJ2-1,CASSNLAGGPFHEQFF,TGTGCCAGCAGCAATCTAGCGGGAGGGCCTTTCCATGAGCAGTTCTTC
.,once,TRBV19,TRBJ2-1,CASSMATGAHYNEQFF,TGTGCCAGTAGTATGGCGACAGGTGCCCATTACAATGAGCAGTTCTTC
TRBD1,.,TRBV4-3,TRBJ1-2,CASSQVYRGGYTF,TGCGCCAGCAGCCAAGTTTACAGGGGTGGCTACACCTTC
.,.,TRBV9,TRBJ2-7,CASSERQDLYEQYF,TGTGCCAGCAGCGAGAGACAGGACCTCTACGAGCAGTACTTC
.,.,TRBV5-1,TRBJ1-4,CASSLGPAGNEKLFF,TGCGCCAGCAGCTTGGGGCCAGCGGGTAATGAAAAACTGTTTTTT
.,few,TRBV7-9,TRBJ1-6,CASSLLNPNSPLHF,TGTGCCAGCAGCTTACTAAACCCCAATTCACCCCTCCACTTT
.,.,TRBV5-1,TRBJ2-7,CASSLAGDYSSYEQYF,TGCGCCAGCAGCTTAGCAGGGGATTATAGCTCCTACGAGCAGTACTTC
.,few,TRBV5-5,TRBJ1-2,CASSLEQYGYTF,TGTGCCAGCAGCTTGGAACAGTATGGCTACACCTTC
TRBD1,.,TRBV7-2,TRBJ2-2,CASSSGQGRTGELFF,TGTGCCAGCAGCTCAGGACAGGGAAGGACCGGGGAGCTGTTTTTT
TRBD1,.,TRBV19,TRBJ1-5,CASSGQGGNQPQHF,TGTGCCAGTAGCGGACAGGGCGGCAATCAGCCCCAGCATTTT
TRBD2,.,TRBV19,TRBJ2-2,CASSPVSGKGGELFF,TGTGCCAGTAGCCCCGTTAGCGGGAAAGGCGGGGAGCTGTTTTTT
.,.,TRBV5-4,TRBJ1-2,CASSSQDSFYGYTF,TGTGCCAGCAGCAGCCAGGACAGCTTCTATGGCTACACCTTC
.,.,TRBV6-2/TRBV6-3,TRBJ2-1,CASSYLLSYNEQFF,TGTGCCAGCAGTTATTTGTTATCCTACAATGAGCAGTTCTTC
.,.,TRBV5-1,TRBJ1-1,CASSLGRANTEAFF,TGCGCCAGCAGCTTAGGCAGGGCGAACACTGAAGCTTTCTTT
TRBD1,.,TRBV30,TRBJ2-7,CAWGDRPSEQYF,TGTGCCTGGGGGGACAGGCCCAGCGAGCAGTACTTC
.,.,TRBV18,TRBJ2-5,CASSIQETQYF,TGTGCCAGCTCCATCCAAGAGACCCAGTACTTC
TRBD1,.,TRBV19,TRBJ2-5,CASTQLHRGRETQYF,TGTGCCAGTACTCAACTCCACAGGGGTCGTGAGACCCAGTACTTC
.,.,TRBV4-3,TRBJ2-3,CASSQEGRGLDTQYF,TGCGCCAGCAGCCAAGAAGGCAGGGGTCTGGATACGCAGTATTTT
.,once,TRBV28,TRBJ2-7,CASTRPVPGEQYF,TGTGCCAGCACCCGCCCTGTTCCCGGCGAGCAGTACTTC
TRBD1,.,TRBV7-7,TRBJ1-3,CASSFGTGKGNTIYF,TGTGCCAGCAGCTTCGGGACAGGGAAAGGAAACACCATATATTTT
.,.,TRBV6-5,TRBJ1-1,CASSQAGYGTEAFF,TGTGCCAGCAGCCAAGCGGGGTATGGCACTGAAGCTTTCTTT
TRBD2,.,TRBV27,TRBJ2-1,CAIKAGVNYNEQFF,TGTGCCATCAAAGCGGGAGTTAACTACAATGAGCAGTTCTTC
.,.,TRBV5-6,TRBJ2-7,CASSLMTVTYEQYF,TGTGCCAGCAGCTTGATGACAGTAACCTACGAGCAGTACTTC
TRBD1,.,TRBV6-6,TRBJ1-1,CASGLQGGTEAFF,TGTGCCAGCGGATTACAGGGGGGCACTGAAGCTTTCTTT
TRBD1,.,TRBV9,TRBJ1-2,CASSGQGRPYGYTF,TGTGCCAGCAGTGGACAGGGACGACCTTATGGCTACACCTTC
TRBD1,.,TRBV13,TRBJ1-2,CASSASATGPDYGYTF,TGTGCCAGCTCAGCTTCAGCGACAGGGCCTGACTATGGCTACACCTTC
.,.,TRBV11-2,TRBJ2-2,CASRRPGGNTGELFF,TGTGCCAGCAGACGGCCCGGGGGGAACACCGGGGAGCTGTTTTTT
.,.,TRBV27,TRBJ2-1,CASSLTPGYEQFF,TGTGCCAGCAGTTTAACCCCCGGGTATGAGCAGTTCTTC
.,.,TRBV6-1,TRBJ1-2,CASSERPDPAGGYTF,TGTGCCAGCAGTGAAAGGCCCGATCCAGCAGGTGGCTACACCTTC
TRBD2,.,TRBV28,TRBJ2-1,CASSSGRLASGRPSSYNEQFF,TGTGCCAGCAGTTCGGGTCGATTGGCTAGCGGGAGGCCGAGCTCCTACAATGAGCAGTTCTTC
TRBD1,.,TRBV29-1,TRBJ2-7,CSGGGQGGEQYF,TGCAGCGGAGGAGGACAGGGAGGCGAGCAGTACTTC
.,.,TRBV19,TRBJ2-2,CASSIVRATGELFF,TGTGCCAGTAGTATCGTCAGGGCGACCGGGGAGCTGTTTTTT
TRBD1,.,TRBV5-1,TRBJ1-6,CASSRWTGDNNSPLHF,TGCGCCAGCAGCCGATGGACAGGCGACAATAATTCACCCCTCCACTTT
TRBD2,.,TRBV4-2,TRBJ2-7,CASSHVGLAGVMYEQYF,TGTGCCAGCAGCCATGTCGGACTAGCGGGAGTTATGTACGAGCAGTACTTC
TRBD2,.,TRBV5-1,TRBJ2-3,CASSLAPGLAGGRGTDTQYF,TGCGCCAGCAGCTTGGCTCCGGGACTAGCGGGAGGGAGGGGCACAGATACGCAGTATTTT
.,.,TRBV19,TRBJ1-4,CASSINGFNEKLFF,TGTGCCAGTAGTATAAACGGGTTCAATGAAAAACTGTTTTTT
.,.,TRBV12-2,TRBJ1-2,CASRHKKNPPERQTCGYTF,TGTGCAAGTCGCCACAAAAAAAACCCTCCAGAGCGTCAAACCTGTGGCTACACCTTC
.,.,TRBV12-5,TRBJ2-2,CASGLVLVGDTGELFF,TGTGCTAGTGGTTTGGTACTAGTCGGAGACACCGGGGAGCTGTTTTTT
TRBD2,.,TRBV10-3,TRBJ2-1,CAISESAGGSYNEQFF,TGTGCCATCAGTGAGTCTGCGGGGGGTTCCTACAATGAGCAGTTCTTC
TRBD2,.,TRBV5-1,TRBJ2-3,CASSLDPWTSGGTDTQYF,TGCGCCAGCAGCTTGGACCCTTGGACTAGCGGGGGCACAGATACGCAGTATTTT
TRBD1,.,TRBV11-2,TRBJ1-6,CASSVTGTGNSPLHF,TGTGCCAGCAGCGTGACCGGGACAGGGAATTCACCCCTCCACTTT
.,.,TRBV7-6,TRBJ2-2,CASSFLSDGRESGELFF,TGTGCCAGCAGCTTTCTATCTGACGGTCGGGAGTCCGGGGAGCTGTTTTTT